The entry that follows covers one TCR beta chain sequence. This sample was included in a study of OX40 agonist ivuxolimab in advanced cancers. The protocol was immunoSEQ multiplex PCR, while the TCRdb copy is restricted to in-frame clones and leaves out a portion. Here the sample spans fewer than 45,000 clones, more than 85% being singletons. Germline CDR1 is SGHTA and CDR2 is FQGNSA. The CDR3 covers 14 residues. Deletions cut 1 base from V and 4 bases from J, with 8 bases between. Sequenced material: CD4+ or CD8+ T cells sorted from blood, taken in a trial of the OX40 agonist ivuxolimab. The sequence came from an adult with an advanced solid tumor such as melanoma, head and neck, liver or kidney cancer. J is TRBJ1-5 and V is TRBV7-2; D gene ambiguous. The CDR3 loop reads CASSLGAENQPQHF. In DNA form, the CDR3 reads TGTGCCAGCAGCTTAGGGGCAGAAAATCAGCCCCAGCATTTT.